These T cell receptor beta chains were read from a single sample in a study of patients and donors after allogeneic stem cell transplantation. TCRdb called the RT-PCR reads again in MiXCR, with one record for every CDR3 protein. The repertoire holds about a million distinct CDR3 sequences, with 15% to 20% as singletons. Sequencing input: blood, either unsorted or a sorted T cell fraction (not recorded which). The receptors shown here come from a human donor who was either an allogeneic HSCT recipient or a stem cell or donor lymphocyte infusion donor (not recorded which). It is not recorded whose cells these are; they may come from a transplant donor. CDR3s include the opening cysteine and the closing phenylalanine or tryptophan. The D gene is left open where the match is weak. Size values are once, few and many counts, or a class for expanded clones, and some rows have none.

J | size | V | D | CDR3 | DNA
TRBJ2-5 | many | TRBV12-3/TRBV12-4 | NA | CATGRGETQYF | TGTGCCACGGGCAGGGGAGAGACCCAGTACTTC
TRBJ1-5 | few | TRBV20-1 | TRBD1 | CSALQGALGQPQHF | TGCAGTGCTTTACAGGGGGCTCTAGGTCAGCCCCAGCATTTT
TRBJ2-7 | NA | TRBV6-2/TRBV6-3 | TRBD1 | CASTLDRVNEQYF | TGTGCCAGCACTTTGGACAGGGTCAACGAGCAGTACTTC
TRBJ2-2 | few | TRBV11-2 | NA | CASSLIAGGSTGELFF | TGTGCCAGCAGCTTAATCGCAGGAGGAAGCACCGGGGAGCTGTTTTTT
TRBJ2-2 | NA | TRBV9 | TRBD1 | CASSVQGGPGELFF | TGTGCCAGCAGCGTTCAAGGGGGCCCCGGGGAGCTGTTTTTT
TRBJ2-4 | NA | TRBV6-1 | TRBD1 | CASSQQGAGIQYF | TGTGCCAGCAGCCAACAGGGGGCCGGGATTCAGTACTTC
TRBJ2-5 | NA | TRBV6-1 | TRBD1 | CASSRDRGTKKTQYF | TGTGCCAGCAGCCGCGACAGGGGGACCAAGAAGACCCAGTACTTC
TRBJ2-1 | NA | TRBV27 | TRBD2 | CASSRGGSNEQFF | TGTGCCAGCAGTCGGGGCGGGAGCAATGAGCAGTTCTTC
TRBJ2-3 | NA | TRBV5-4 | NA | CASSFPGLDTQYF | TGTGCCAGCAGCTTTCCGGGACTGGATACGCAGTATTTT
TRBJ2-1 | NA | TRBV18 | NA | CASSPPRLAGHNEQFF | TGTGCCAGCTCACCACCTAGGCTAGCAGGCCACAATGAGCAGTTCTTC
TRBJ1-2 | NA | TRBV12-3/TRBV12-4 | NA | CASSFPNRYGYTF | TGTGCCAGCAGTTTTCCGAACCGCTATGGCTACACCTTC
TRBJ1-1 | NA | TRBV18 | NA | CASSPNSLNTEAFF | TGTGCCAGCTCACCTAACAGCTTAAACACTGAAGCTTTCTTT
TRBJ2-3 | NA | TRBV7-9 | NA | CASSFRQSSTDTQYF | TGTGCCAGCAGCTTTCGCCAGTCTAGCACAGATACGCAGTATTTT
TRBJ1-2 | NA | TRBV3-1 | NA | CASSQDRGEYGYTF | TGTGCCAGCAGCCAAGACCGGGGAGAGTATGGCTACACCTTC
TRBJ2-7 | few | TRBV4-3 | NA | CASSRADGAYEQYF | TGCGCCAGCAGCCGAGCGGACGGGGCCTACGAGCAGTACTTC
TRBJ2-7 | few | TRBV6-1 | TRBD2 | CASSKEAGLAGYEQYF | TGTGCCAGCAGTAAAGAGGCGGGACTAGCTGGCTACGAGCAGTACTTC
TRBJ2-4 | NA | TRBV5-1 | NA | CASSLAAGVKNIQYF | TGCGCCAGCAGCTTGGCGGCAGGAGTAAAAAACATTCAGTACTTC
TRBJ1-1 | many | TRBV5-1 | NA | CASSPTGQGNTEAFF | TGCGCCAGCAGCCCCACCGGGCAGGGGAACACTGAAGCTTTCTTT
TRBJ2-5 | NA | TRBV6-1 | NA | CASISPGQGGETQYF | TGTGCCAGCATATCCCCGGGGCAGGGGGGGGAGACCCAGTACTTC
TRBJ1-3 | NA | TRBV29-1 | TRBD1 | CSVEKATGGSSSGNTIYF | TGCAGCGTTGAGAAGGCGACAGGGGGATCCTCCTCTGGAAACACCATATATTTT
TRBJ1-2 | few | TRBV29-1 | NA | CSAPLGIYGYTF | TGCAGCGCCCCCCTGGGGATCTATGGCTACACCTTC
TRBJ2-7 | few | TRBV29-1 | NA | CSVRAGAPYEQYF | TGCAGCGTTCGGGCGGGGGCCCCCTACGAGCAGTACTTC
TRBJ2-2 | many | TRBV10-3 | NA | CAVLKSDTRTGELFF | TGTGCCGTCCTAAAATCCGACACCCGGACCGGGGAGCTGTTTTTT
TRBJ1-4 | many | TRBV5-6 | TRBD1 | CASSFFAGQGTNEKLFF | TGTGCCAGCAGCTTCTTCGCCGGACAGGGGACTAATGAAAAACTGTTTTTT
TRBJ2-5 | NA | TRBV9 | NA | CASSVAETRGETQYF | TGTGCCAGCAGCGTAGCTGAGACTAGGGGAGAGACCCAGTACTTC
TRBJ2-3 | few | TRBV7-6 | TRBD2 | CASSPIAGGLTDTQYF | TGTGCCAGCAGCCCCATAGCGGGGGGGCTGACAGATACGCAGTATTTT
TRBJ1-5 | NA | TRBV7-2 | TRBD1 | CASSPYRDSQPQHF | TGTGCCAGCAGCCCCTACAGGGACAGTCAGCCCCAGCATTTT
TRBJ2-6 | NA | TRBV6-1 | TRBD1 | CASSVRQGNVLTF | TGTGCCAGCAGTGTCCGACAGGGGAACGTCCTGACTTTC
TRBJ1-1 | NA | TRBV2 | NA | CASKVEGELGTEAFF | TGTGCCAGCAAAGTTGAGGGGGAATTGGGCACTGAAGCTTTCTTT
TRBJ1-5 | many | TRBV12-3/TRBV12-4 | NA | CASSFGPSNQPQHF | TGTGCCAGCAGTTTCGGGCCTAGCAATCAGCCCCAGCATTTT
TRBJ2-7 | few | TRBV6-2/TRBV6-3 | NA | CASSYGADYEQYF | TGTGCCAGCAGTTACGGGGCAGATTACGAGCAGTACTTC
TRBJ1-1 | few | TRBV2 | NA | CASSEFGLGTEAFF | TGTGCCAGCAGTGAATTTGGCCTGGGCACTGAAGCTTTCTTT
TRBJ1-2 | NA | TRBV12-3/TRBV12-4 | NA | CASSSRHPWDGYTF | TGTGCCAGCAGCTCTAGACACCCCTGGGATGGCTACACCTTC
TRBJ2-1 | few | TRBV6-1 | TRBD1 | CASSVPGQGVNEQFF | TGTGCCAGCAGTGTGCCGGGACAGGGGGTGAATGAGCAGTTCTTC
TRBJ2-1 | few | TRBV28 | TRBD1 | CASSLYLVRTGDSNEQFF | TGTGCCAGCAGTTTATATTTGGTGAGGACAGGGGATTCCAATGAGCAGTTCTTC
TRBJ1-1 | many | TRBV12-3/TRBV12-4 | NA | CASSPRQFNTEAFF | TGTGCCAGCAGTCCCCGACAGTTTAACACTGAAGCTTTCTTT